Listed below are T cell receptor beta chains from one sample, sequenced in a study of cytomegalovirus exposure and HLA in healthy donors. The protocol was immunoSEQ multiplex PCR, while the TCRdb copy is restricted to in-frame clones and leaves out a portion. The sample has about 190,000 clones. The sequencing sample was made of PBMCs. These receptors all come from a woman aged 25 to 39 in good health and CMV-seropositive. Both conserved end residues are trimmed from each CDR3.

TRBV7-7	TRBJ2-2	ASSLITGANTGELF
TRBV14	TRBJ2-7	ASSQSVGRAYEQY
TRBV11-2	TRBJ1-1	ASSFQTGAPAEAF
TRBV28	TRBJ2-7	ASSPGLAGSEQY
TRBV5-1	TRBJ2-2	ASSLVRGTNTGELF
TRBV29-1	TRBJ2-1	SVEEGASGSNEQF
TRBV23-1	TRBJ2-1	ASSQSMASRCYNEQF
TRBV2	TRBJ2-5	ASRSGFQETQY
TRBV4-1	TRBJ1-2	ASSQDRGANYGYT
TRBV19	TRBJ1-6	ASSIGRGDNSPLH
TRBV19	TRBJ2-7	ASSIERGYEQY
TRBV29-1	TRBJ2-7	SVEGGRTGSDEQY
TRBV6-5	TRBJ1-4	ASTSDTGDVGKLF
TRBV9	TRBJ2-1	ASSDTEGYNEQF
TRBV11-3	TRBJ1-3	ASSLTVGNTIY
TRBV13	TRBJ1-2	ASSSHPGQVDGYT
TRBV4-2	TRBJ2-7	ASSHVPGQGSDEQY
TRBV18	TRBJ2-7	ASSPASDYEQY
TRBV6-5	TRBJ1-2	ASSYSAGERYYGYT
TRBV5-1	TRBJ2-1	ASSLQSNHEQF
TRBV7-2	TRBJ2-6	ASSFRGGGSGANVLT
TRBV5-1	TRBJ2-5	ASSLEASGGPETQY
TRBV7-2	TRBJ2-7	ASSLGGGKGYEQY
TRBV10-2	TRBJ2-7	ASRGTSGTYEQY
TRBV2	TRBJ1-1	ASMGHLAPNGAEAF
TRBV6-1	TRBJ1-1	ASVTGTNTEAF
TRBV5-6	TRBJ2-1	ASSLYTASPNEQF
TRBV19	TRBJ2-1	ASSTDRGGTYNEQF
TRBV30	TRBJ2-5	AWAVGETQY
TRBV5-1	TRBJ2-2	ASSLVLQGASTGELF
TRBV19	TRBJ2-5	ASSISGGALETQY
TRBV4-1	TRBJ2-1	ASSQDNYEQF
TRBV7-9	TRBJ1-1	ASRGDTGGTEAF